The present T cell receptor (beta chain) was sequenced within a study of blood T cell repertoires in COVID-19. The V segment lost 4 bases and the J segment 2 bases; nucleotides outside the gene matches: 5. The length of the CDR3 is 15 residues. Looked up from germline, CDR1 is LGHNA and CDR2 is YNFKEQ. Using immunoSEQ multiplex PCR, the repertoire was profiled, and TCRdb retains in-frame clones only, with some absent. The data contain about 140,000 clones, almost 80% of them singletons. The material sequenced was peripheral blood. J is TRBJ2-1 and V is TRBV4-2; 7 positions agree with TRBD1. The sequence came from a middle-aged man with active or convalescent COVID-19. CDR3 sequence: CASSPTGSTYNEQFF. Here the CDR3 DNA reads TGTGCCAGCAGCCCGACAGGGAGCACCTACAATGAGCAGTTCTTC.